The present entry profiles one TCR beta chain with its context. The data derive from a study of CD8 T cells in Susac syndrome. cDNA came from roughly 0.5 to 1 ug RNA primed by random hexamers. TCRdb used MiXCR to reprocess the immunoSEQ multiplex PCR reads, holding one entry per CDR3 protein. The sample has under 150,000 distinct CDR3 sequences, more than 90% seen once. V was pared by 1 base and J by 8 bases, with 13 bases of the junction left unmatched. CDR3 length: 16 amino acids. Germline-derived CDR1 and CDR2 are DFQATT and SNEGSKA (reference sequence). This TCR came from a human donor with Susac syndrome. Material for sequencing was CD4+ T cells from PBMCs. The gene calls are TRBV20-1 and TRBJ2-1, with 8 nucleotides matching TRBD2. The CDR3 DNA reads as TGCAGTGCTAGAGCCCGGGGGCGGGAGGTCTCGGATGAGCAGTTCTTC. Translation gives CSARARGREVSDEQFF.